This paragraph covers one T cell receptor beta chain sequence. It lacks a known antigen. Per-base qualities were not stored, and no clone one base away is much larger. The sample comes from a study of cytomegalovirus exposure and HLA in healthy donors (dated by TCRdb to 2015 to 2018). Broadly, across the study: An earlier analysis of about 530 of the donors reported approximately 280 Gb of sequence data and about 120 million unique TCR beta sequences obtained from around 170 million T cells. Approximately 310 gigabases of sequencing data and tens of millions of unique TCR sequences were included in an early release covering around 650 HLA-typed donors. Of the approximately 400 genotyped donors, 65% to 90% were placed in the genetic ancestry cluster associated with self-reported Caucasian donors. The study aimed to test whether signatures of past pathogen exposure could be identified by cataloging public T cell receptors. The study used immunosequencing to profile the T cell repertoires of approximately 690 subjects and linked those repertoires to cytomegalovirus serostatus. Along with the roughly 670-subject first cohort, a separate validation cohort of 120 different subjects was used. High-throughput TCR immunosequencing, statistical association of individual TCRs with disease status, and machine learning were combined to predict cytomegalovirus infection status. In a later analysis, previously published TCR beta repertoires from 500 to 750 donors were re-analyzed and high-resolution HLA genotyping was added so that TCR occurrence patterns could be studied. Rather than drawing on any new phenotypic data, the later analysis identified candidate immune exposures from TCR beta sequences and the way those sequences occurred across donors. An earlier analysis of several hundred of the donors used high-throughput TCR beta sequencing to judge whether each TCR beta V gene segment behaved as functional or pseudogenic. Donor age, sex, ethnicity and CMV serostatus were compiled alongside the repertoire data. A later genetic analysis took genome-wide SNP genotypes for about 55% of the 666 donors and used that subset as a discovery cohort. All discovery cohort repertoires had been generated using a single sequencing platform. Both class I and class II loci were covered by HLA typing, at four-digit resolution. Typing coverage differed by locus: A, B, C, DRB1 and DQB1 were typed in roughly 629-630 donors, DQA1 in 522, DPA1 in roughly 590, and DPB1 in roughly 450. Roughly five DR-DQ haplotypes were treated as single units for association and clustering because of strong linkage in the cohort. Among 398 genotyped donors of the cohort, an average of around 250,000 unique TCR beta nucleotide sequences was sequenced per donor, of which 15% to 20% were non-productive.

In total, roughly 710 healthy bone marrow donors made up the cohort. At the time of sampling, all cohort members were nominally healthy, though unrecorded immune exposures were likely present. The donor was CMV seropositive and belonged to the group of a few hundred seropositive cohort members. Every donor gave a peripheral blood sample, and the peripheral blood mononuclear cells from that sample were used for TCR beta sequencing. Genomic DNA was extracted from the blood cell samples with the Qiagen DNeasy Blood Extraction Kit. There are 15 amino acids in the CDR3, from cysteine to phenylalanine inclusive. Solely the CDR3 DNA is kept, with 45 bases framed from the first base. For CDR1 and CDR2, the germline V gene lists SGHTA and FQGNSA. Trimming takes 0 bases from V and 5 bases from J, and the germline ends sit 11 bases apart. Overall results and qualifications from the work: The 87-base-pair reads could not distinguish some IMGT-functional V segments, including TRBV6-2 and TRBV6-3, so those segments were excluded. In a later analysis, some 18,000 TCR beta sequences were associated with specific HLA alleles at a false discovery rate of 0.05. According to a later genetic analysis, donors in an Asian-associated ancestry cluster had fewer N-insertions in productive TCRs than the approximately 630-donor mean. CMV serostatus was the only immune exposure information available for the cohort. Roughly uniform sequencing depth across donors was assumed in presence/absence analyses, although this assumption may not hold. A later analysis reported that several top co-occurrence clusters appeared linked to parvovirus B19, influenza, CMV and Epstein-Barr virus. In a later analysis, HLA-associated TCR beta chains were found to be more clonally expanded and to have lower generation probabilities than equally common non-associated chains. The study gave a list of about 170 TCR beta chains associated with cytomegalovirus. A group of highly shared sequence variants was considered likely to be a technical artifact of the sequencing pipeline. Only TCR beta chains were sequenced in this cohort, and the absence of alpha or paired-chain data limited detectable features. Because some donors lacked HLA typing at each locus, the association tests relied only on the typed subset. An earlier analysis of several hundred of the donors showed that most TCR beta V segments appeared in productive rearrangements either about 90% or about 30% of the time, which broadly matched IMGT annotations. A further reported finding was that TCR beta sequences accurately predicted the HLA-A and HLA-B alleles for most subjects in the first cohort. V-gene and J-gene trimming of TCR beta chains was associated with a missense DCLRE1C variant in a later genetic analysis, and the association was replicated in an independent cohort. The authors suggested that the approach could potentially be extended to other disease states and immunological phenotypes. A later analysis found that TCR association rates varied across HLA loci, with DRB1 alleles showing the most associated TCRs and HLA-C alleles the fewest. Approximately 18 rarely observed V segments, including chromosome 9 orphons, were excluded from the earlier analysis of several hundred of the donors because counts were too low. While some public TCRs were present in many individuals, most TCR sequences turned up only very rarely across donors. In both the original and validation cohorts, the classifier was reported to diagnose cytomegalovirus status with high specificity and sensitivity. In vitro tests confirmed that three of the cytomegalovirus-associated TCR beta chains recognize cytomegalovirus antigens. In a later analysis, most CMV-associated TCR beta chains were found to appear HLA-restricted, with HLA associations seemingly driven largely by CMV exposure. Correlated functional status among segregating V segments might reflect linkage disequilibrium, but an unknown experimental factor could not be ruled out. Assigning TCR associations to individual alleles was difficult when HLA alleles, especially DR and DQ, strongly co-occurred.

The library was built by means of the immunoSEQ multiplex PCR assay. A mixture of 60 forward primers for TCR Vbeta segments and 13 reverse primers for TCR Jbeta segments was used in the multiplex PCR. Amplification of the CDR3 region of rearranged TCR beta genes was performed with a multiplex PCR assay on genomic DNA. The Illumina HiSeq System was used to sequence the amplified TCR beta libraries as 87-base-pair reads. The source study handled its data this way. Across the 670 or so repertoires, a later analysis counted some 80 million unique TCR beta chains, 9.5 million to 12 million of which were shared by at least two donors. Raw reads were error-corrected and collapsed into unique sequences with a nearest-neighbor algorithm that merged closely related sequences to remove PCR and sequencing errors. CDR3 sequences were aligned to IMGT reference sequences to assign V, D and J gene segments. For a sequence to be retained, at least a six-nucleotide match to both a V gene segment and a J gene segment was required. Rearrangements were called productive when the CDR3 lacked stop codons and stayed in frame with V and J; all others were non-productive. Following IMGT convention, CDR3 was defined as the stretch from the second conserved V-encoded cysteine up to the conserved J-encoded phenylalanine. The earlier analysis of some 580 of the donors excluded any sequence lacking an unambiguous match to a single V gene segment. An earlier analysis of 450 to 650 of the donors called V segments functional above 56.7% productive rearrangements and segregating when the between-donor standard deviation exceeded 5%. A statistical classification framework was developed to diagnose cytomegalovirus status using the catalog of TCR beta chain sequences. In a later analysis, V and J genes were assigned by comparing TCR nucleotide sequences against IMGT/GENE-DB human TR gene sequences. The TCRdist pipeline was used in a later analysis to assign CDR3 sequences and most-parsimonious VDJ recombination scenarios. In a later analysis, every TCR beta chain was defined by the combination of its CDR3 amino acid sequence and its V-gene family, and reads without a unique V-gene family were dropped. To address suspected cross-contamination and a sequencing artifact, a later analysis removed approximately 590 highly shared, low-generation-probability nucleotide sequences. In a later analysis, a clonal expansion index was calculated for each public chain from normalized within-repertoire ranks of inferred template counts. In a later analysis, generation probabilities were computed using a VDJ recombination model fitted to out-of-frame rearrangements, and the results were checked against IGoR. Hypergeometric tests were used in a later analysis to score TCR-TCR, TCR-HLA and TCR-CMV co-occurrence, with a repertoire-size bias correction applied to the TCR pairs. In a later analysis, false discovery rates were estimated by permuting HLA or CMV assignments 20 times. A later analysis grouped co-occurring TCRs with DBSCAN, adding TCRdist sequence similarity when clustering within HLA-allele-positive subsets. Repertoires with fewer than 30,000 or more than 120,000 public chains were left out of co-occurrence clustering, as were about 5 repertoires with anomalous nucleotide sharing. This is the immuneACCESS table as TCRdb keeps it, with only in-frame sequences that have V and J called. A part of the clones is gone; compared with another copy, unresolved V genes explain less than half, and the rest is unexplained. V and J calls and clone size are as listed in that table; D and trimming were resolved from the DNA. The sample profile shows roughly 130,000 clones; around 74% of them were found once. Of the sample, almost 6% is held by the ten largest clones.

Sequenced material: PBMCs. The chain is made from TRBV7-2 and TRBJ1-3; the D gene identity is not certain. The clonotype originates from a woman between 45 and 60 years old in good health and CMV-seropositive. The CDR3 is CASSLAAAQRNTIYF. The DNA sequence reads TGTGCCAGCAGCTTAGCCGCGGCGCAAAGAAACACCATATATTTT.